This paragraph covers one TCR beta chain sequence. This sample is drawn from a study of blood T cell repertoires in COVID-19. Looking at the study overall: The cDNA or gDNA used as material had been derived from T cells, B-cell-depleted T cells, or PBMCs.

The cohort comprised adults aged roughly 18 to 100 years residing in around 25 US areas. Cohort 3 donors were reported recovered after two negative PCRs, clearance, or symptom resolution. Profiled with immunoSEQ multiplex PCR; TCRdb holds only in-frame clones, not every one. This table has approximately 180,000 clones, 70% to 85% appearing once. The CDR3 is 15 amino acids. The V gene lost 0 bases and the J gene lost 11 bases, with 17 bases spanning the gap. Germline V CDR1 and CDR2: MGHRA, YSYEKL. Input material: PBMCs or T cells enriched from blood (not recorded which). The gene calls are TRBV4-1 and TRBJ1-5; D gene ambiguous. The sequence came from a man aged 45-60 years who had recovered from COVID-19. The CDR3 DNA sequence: TGCGCCAGCAGCCAAGACGCGGGAGCTGACCCAGCCCAGCATTTT. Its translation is CASSQDAGADPAQHF.